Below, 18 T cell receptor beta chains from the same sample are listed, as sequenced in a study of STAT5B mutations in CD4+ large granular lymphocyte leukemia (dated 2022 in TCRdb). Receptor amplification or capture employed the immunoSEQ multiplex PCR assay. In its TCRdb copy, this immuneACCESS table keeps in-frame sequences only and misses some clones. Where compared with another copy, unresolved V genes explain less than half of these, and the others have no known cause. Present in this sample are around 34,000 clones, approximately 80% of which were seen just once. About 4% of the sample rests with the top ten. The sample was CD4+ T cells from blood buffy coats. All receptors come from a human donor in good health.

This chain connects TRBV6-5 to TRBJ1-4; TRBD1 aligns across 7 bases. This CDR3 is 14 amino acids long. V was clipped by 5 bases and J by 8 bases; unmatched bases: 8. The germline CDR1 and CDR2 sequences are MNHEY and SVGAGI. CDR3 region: CASSETGSREKLFF. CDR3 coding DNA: TGTGCCAGCAGTGAGACAGGGAGCAGGGAAAAACTGTTTTTT.

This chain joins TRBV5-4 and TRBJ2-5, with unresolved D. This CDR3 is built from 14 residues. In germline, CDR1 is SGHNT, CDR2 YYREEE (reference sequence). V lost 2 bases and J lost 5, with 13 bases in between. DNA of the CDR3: TGTGCCAGCAGCTTCTCGGGCCGTGTGGAGACCCAGTACTTC. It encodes CASSFSGRVETQYF.

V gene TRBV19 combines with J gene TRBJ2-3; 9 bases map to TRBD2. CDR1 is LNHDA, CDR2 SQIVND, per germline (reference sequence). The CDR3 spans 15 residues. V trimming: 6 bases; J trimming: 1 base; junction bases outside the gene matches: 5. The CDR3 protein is CASRREGLGTDTQYF. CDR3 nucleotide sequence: TGTGCCAGTAGGCGGGAGGGCCTGGGCACAGATACGCAGTATTTT.

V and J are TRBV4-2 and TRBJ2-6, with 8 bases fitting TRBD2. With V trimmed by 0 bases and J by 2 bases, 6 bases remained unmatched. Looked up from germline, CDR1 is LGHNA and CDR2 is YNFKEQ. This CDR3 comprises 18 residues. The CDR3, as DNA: TGTGCCAGCAGCCAAGAGGGACTAGTAGGCACTGGGGCCAACGTCCTGACTTTC. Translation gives CASSQEGLVGTGANVLTF.

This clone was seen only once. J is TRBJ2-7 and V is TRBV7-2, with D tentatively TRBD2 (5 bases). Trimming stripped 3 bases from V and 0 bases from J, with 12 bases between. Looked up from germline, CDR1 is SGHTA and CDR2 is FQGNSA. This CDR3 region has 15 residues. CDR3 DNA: TGTGCCAGCAGCTTTAGCGTCAGGAGCTCCTACGAGCAGTACTTC. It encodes CASSFSVRSSYEQYF.

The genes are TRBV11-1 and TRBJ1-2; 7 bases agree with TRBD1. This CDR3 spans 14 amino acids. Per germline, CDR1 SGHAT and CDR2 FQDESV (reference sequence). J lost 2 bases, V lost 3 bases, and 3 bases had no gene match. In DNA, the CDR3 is TGTGCCAGCAGCTTTGGAGGGGGCAACTATGGCTACACCTTC. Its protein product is CASSFGGGNYGYTF.

DNA of the CDR3: TGTGCCAGCAGCTTAATTACCGGGGAGCTGTTTTTT. Translating it yields CASSLITGELFF. The chain is built from TRBV7-6 and TRBJ2-2; D unresolved. The CDR3 runs 12 residues. The germline V and J ends were trimmed by 2 bases and 5 bases, with 3 bases remaining between them. Germline CDR1 and CDR2: SGHVS and FNYEAQ. Using reference TRBV7-6 and TRBJ2-2 for the parts outside the CDR3, the full variable domain is GAGVSQSPRYKVTKRGQDVALRCDPISGHVSLYWYRQALGQGPEFLTYFNYEAQQDKSGLPNDRFSAERPEGSISTLTIQRTEQRDSAMYRCASSLITGELFFGEGSRLTVL.

The CDR3 spells CAIRVSGSADTQYF. Written as DNA, the CDR3 is TGTGCCATCAGGGTCTCCGGGAGCGCAGATACGCAGTATTTT. The chain combines TRBV10-3 with TRBJ2-3, with a tentative D call TRBD2 (6 bases). The CDR3 totals 14 residues. Germline CDR1 reads ENHRY; CDR2 reads SYGVKD. Trimming shortened V by 6 bases and J by 4 bases, and 14 bases separated the two germline ends.

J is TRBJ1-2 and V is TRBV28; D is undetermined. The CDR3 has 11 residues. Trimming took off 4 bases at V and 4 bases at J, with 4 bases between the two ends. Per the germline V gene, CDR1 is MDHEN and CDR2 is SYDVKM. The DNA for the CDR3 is TGTGCCAGCAGTTCGGTCTATGGCTACACCTTC. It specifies CASSSVYGYTF.

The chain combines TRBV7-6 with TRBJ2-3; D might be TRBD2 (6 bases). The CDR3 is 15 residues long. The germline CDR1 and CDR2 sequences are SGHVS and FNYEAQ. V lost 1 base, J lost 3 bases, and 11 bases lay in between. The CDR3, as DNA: TGTGCCAGCAGCTTAGGGGGAGGACCGACAGATACGCAGTATTTT. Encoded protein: CASSLGGGPTDTQYF.

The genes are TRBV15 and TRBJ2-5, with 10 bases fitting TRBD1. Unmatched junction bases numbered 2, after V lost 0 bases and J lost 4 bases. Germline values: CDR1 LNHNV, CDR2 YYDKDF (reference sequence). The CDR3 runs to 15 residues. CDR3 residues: CATSRDRDRGETQYF. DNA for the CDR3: TGTGCCACCAGCAGAGACCGGGACAGGGGAGAGACCCAGTACTTC.

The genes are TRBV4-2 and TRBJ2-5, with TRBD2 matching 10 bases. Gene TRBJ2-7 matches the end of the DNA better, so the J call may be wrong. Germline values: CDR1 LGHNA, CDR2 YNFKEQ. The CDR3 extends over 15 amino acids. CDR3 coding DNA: TGTGCCAGCAGCCAAGTATTCCTAGCGGGAGTCGAGCAGTACTTC. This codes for CASSQVFLAGVEQYF.

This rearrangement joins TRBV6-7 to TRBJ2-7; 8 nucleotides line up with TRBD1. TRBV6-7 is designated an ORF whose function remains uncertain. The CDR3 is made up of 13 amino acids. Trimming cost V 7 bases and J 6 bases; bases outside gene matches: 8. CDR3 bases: TGTGCCAGCACCCGGGACAGGATTTTCGAGCAGTACTTC. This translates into CASTRDRIFEQYF.

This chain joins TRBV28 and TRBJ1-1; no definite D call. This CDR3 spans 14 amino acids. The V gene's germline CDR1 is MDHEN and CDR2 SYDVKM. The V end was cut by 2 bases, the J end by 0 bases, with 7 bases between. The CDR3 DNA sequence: TGTGCCAGCAGTTTAATTCGGGTGAACACTGAAGCTTTCTTT. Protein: CASSLIRVNTEAFF. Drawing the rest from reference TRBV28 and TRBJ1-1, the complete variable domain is DVKVTQSSRYLVKRTGEKVFLECVQDMDHENMFWYRQDPGLGLRLIYFSYDVKMKEKGDIPEGYSVSREKKERFSLILESASTNQTSMYLCASSLIRVNTEAFFGQGTRLTVV.

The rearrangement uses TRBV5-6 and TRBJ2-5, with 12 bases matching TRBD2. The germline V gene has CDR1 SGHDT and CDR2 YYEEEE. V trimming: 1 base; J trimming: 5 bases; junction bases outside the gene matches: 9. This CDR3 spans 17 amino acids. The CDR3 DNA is TGTGCCAGCAGCTTGACTGCTTCGCTAGCGGGAGGGGAGACCCAGTACTTC. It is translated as CASSLTASLAGGETQYF.

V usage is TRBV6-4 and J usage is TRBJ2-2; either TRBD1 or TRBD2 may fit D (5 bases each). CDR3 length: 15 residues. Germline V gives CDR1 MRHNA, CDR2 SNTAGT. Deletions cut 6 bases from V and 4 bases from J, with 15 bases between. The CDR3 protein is CASSARGAFTGELFF. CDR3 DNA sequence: TGTGCCAGCAGCGCAAGAGGGGCCTTCACCGGGGAGCTGTTTTTT.

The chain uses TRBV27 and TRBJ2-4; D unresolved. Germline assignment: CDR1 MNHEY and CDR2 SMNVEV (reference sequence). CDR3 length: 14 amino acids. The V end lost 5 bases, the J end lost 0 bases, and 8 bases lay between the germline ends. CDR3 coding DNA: TGTGCCAGCAGTGGTAACAGAGCCAAAAACATTCAGTACTTC. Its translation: CASSGNRAKNIQYF.

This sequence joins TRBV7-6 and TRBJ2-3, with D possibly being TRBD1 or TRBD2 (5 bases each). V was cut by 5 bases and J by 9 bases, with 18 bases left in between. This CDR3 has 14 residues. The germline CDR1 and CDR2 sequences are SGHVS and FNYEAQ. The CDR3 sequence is CASSALGAGGTQYF. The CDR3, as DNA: TGTGCCAGCAGCGCCCTAGGGGCGGGTGGAACGCAGTATTTT.